One and the same sample provided the 21 T cell receptor beta chains below, sequenced in a study of blood T cells in healthy people across ages. Through a sample-barcoded 5' primer and a J-beta primer mix, a second PCR was run for about 6 to 11 cycles. TCRdb reprocessed the 5' RACE reads with MiXCR, giving one entry per CDR3 protein. The sample carries 1.5 million to 2 million distinct CDR3 sequences, about 49% recorded once. What was sequenced was blood. The receptors originated from a woman in her thirties or forties in good health.

The V call is TRBV9, the J call TRBJ1-4; D might be TRBD1 (5 bases). Looked up from germline, CDR1 is SGDLS and CDR2 is YYNGEE. Trimming shortened V by 0 bases and J by 6 bases, and 9 bases separated the two germline ends. The CDR3 totals 14 residues. CDR3 protein: CASSVAREDEKLFF. Written as DNA, the CDR3 is TGTGCCAGCAGCGTAGCCAGGGAAGATGAAAAACTGTTTTTT.

CDR3 region: CATNPDRVNYNEQFF. The CDR3 bases are TGTGCCACCAACCCGGACAGGGTGAACTACAATGAGCAGTTCTTC. This chain connects TRBV15 to TRBJ2-1, with 8 bases identical to TRBD1. The length of the CDR3 is 15 residues. The V gene's germline CDR1 is LNHNV and CDR2 YYDKDF (reference sequence). J was trimmed by 3 bases and V by 7 bases; bases with no gene match: 8.

This clonotype was seen ten or more times. This chain links TRBV20-1 with TRBJ2-3; 10 bases map to TRBD2. The CDR3 loop spans 16 amino acids. Germline lookup yields CDR1 DFQATT and CDR2 SNEGSKA (reference sequence). V lost 0 bases to trimming and J lost 3 bases; unmatched junction nucleotides: 6. The CDR3 bases are TGCAGTGCTAGAGACATCACTAGCGGGGAGACAGATACGCAGTATTTT. Translated: CSARDITSGETDTQYF.

This chain uses TRBV20-1 with TRBJ1-2; D possibly corresponds to TRBD1 (5 bases). Trimming cost V 1 base and J 7 bases, with 16 bases left between them. This CDR3 region has 14 residues. Germline V lookup: CDR1 DFQATT, CDR2 SNEGSKA (reference sequence). CDR3 DNA: TGCAGTGCTAGAGTATCGGGGGTTTCTGGTGGCTACACCTTC. Its protein product is CSARVSGVSGGYTF.

The chain recombines TRBV6-1 with TRBJ2-7; perhaps D is TRBD1 or TRBD2 (5 bases each). Per germline, CDR1 MNHNS and CDR2 SASEGT. The length of the CDR3 is 13 residues. V was pared by 9 bases and J by 0 bases, with 12 bases between. The CDR3 DNA follows: TGTGCCAGTACCCGTGGGACCTCCTACGAGCAGTACTTC. It codes for CASTRGTSYEQYF.

In its sample, this clonotype was seen a few times. V usage is TRBV4-3 and J usage is TRBJ2-1; the match to TRBD1 covers 8 bases. CDR3 length equals 17 residues. The germline CDR1 and CDR2 sequences are LGHNA and YSLEER. J lost 10 bases, V lost 0 bases, and 14 bases had no gene match. The CDR3 bases are TGCGCCAGCAGCCAAGATGGATCCGGACAGGGTTCTGCCGAGCAGTTCTTC. This encodes CASSQDGSGQGSAEQFF.

This chain connects TRBV6-5 to TRBJ2-5; 9 bases map to TRBD1. V lost 5 bases to trimming and J lost 4 bases; unmatched junction nucleotides: 11. Germline V CDR1 and CDR2: MNHEY, SVGAGI. This CDR3 is built from 16 residues. CDR3 amino acids: CASSELDRGAGETQYF. CDR3 coding DNA: TGTGCCAGCAGTGAGCTTGACAGGGGGGCTGGAGAGACCCAGTACTTC.

This chain uses TRBV5-5 with TRBJ1-2; a possible D gene is TRBD1 (5 bases). The CDR3 spans 16 residues. Germline V gives CDR1 SGHKS, CDR2 YYEKEE (reference sequence). V was pared by 0 bases and J by 3 bases, with 15 bases between. In DNA, the CDR3 is TGTGCCAGCAGCTTGGCCGCCGGTACAGGAGACTATGGCTACACCTTC. Translation: CASSLAAGTGDYGYTF.

Remarks on this clonotype: At one end the junction does not follow the germline gene, possibly because of a read error. The chain couples TRBV25-1 to TRBJ2-3; D is undetermined. The CDR3 has 15 amino acids. Looked up from germline, CDR1 is MGHDK and CDR2 is SYGVNS. CDR3: CASSDRPRHTDTQYF. Here the CDR3 DNA reads TGTGCCAGCAGTGATCGGCCCAGACACACAGATACACAGTATTTT.

The chain joins TRBV6-1 to TRBJ2-5; 10 nucleotides agree with TRBD1. The J call is doubtful: the DNA matches TRBJ2-7 better. The CDR3 is 16 residues long. Germline CDR1 is MNHNS and CDR2 is SASEGT. The CDR3 DNA reads TGTGCCAGCAGACGTAAACCGGGACAGGGGCTCTACGAGCAGTACTTC. This sequence encodes CASRRKPGQGLYEQYF.

The rearrangement uses TRBV7-2 and TRBJ2-2, with unresolved D. V lost 4 bases and J 5 bases, leaving 14 bases between the germline ends. The CDR3 runs 15 residues. Germline V gene lookup returns CDR1 SGHTA and CDR2 FQGNSA. The CDR3 reads CASSSLVSRTGELFF. CDR3 nucleotide sequence: TGTGCCAGCAGCTCCCTCGTCTCTAGAACCGGGGAGCTGTTTTTT.

As DNA, the CDR3 is TGTGCCAGCAGTTACTCGAATCCCACGACAGGATACACAGATACGCAGTATTTT. Protein sequence: CASSYSNPTTGYTDTQYF. This chain uses TRBV6-5 with TRBJ2-3, with D possibly TRBD1 on 6 matching bases. The germline CDR1 and CDR2 sequences are MNHEY and SVGAGI. The CDR3 consists of 18 residues. The ends were cut back, 0 bases at V and 2 bases at J, with 18 bases in the middle.

This clonotype was observed a few times. This rearrangement joins TRBV24-1 to TRBJ2-5, with 10 bases fitting TRBD1. Trimming at V came to 2 bases and at J to 4 bases, leaving 3 bases not matched to a gene. Per the germline V gene, CDR1 is KGHDR and CDR2 is SFDVKD. CDR3 length: 15 residues. The CDR3 loop reads CATSDSGTGVETQYF. Written as DNA, the CDR3 is TGTGCCACCAGTGATTCGGGGACAGGGGTAGAGACCCAGTACTTC.

The chain combines TRBV10-3 with TRBJ1-2; TRBD1 is a possible D gene (6 bases). CDR1 ENHRY and CDR2 SYGVKD come from the germline V gene. V lost 5 bases, J lost 0 bases, and 13 bases lay in between. The CDR3 totals 15 residues. The CDR3 loop is CAISTTGITNYGYTF. DNA for the CDR3: TGTGCCATCAGTACAACAGGGATAACTAACTATGGCTACACCTTC.

This clonotype has a handful of counts. The chain couples TRBV20-1 to TRBJ1-2; a weak D match, TRBD1 (6 bases). Per the germline V gene, CDR1 is DFQATT and CDR2 is SNEGSKA (reference sequence). Trimming cost V 4 bases and J 4 bases, with 16 bases left between them. This CDR3 has 14 residues. Here the CDR3 reads CSATGMTGGYGYTF. CDR3 nucleotides: TGCAGTGCTACGGGGATGACAGGAGGCTATGGCTACACCTTC.

The chain is built from TRBV7-2 and TRBJ1-1; the D gene is possibly TRBD1 (6 bases). With 5 bases removed from V and 3 bases from J, the gap between germline ends came to 16 bases. The V gene's germline CDR1 is SGHTA and CDR2 FQGNSA. The CDR3 is 15 amino acids. This CDR3 reads CASSPSGAQHTEAFF. The CDR3, as DNA: TGTGCCAGCAGCCCGTCGGGGGCACAGCACACTGAAGCTTTCTTT.

This clonotype was observed a few times. The chain recombines TRBV13 with TRBJ2-1; D is unclear. This CDR3 has 17 amino acids. Deletions cut 5 bases from V and 0 bases from J, with 17 bases between. Germline-derived CDR1 and CDR2 are PRHDT and FYEKMQ (reference sequence). CDR3 protein: CASSPWGTSGSYNEQFF. The CDR3 DNA sequence: TGTGCCAGCAGCCCGTGGGGTACTTCAGGCTCCTACAATGAGCAGTTCTTC.

The CDR3 loop reads CASSPLVQYQETQYF. As DNA, the CDR3 is TGTGCCAGCAGCCCCTTAGTCCAGTACCAAGAGACCCAGTACTTC. The chain carries TRBV7-9 and TRBJ2-5; no definite D call. The V end was cut by 5 bases, the J end by 0 bases, with 13 bases between. This CDR3 is 15 amino acids long. Germline V lookup: CDR1 SEHNR, CDR2 FQNEAQ (reference sequence).

V is TRBV7-2 and J is TRBJ2-5; TRBD2 is a possible D gene (6 bases). In germline, CDR1 is SGHTA, CDR2 FQGNSA. Trimming pared 1 base from V and 2 bases from J, leaving 11 bases between. The length of the CDR3 is 15 residues. CDR3 coding DNA: TGTGCCAGCAGCTTAGACCAGCGGGCGCAAGAGACCCAGTACTTC. Protein: CASSLDQRAQETQYF.

V is TRBV6-2 or TRBV6-3 and J is TRBJ2-1; D call uncertain. Germline lookup yields CDR1 MNHEY and CDR2 SVGEGT. Deletions cut 5 bases from V and 0 bases from J, with 14 bases between. The CDR3 consists of 16 residues. The CDR3 reads CASSDKGLGSYNEQFF. In DNA, the CDR3 is TGTGCCAGCAGTGACAAGGGCCTCGGCTCCTACAATGAGCAGTTCTTC.

As concerns this clonotype: Germline is not matched at one junction end, which may reflect a read error. The chain has TRBV29-1 and TRBJ1-4; D possibly corresponds to TRBD1 (5 bases). The CDR3 has 15 residues. Germline V gene sequence: CDR1 SQVTM, CDR2 ANQGSEA. In nucleotides, the CDR3 is TGCAGCGTTCGGGACCAAACTCTGTCTAACGAAAAACTGTTTTTT. It yields the protein CSVRDQTLSNEKLFF.